This T cell receptor beta chain was sequenced during a study of spatial heterogeneity in lung cancer. CDR1 MDHEN and CDR2 SYDVKM come from the germline V gene. The CDR3 contains 15 residues. The V gene end was trimmed by 6 bases and the J gene end by 0 bases; junction bases not matched to a gene: 7. By share of the sample, this clonotype is medium-sized (0.01 to 0.1%). The antigen is unknown. As to time point: sample taken at primary tumor resection. Study-wide results and limits: One measure, the expanded intratumoral alpha and beta TCR count, tracked tumor mutation counts. There was tracking of ubiquitous and regional nonsynonymous mutations by the respective counts of ubiquitous and regional expanded TCRs.

Each CDR3 protein gets one entry after TCRdb re-called the 5' RACE reads with MiXCR. This table has about 13,000 distinct CDR3 sequences, around 6.1% appearing once. The sequenced sample was lung tumor tissue, obtained at surgery. The rearrangement uses TRBV28 and TRBJ2-7, with 8 bases aligning to TRBD1. The TCR comes from a female donor with early-stage non-small cell lung cancer. CDR3 sequence reads: CASSDRGPSSYEQYF. DNA of the CDR3: TGTGCCAGCAGCGACAGGGGCCCCAGCTCCTACGAGCAGTACTTC.